The 26 T cell receptor beta chains below were found in one sample sequenced in a study of tumor-infiltrating lymphocytes in oesophageal squamous cell carcinoma. TCRdb reprocessed the PCR reads via MiXCR and lists one record per CDR3 protein. The data contain some 15,000 distinct CDR3 sequences, around 50% of them singletons. The sequencing sample was made of esophageal tumor tissue. These receptor sequences come from a female donor with esophageal squamous cell carcinoma.

There are a few counts of this clonotype. The genes are TRBV7-2 and TRBJ2-1, with 11 bases aligning to TRBD1. With the DNA end fitting TRBJ2-7 better, the J assignment may be wrong. CDR1 is SGHTA and CDR2 is FQGNSA in the germline V gene. The CDR3 has 15 amino acids. CDR3 sequence: CASSFRDRGINEQYF. As DNA, the CDR3 is TGTGCCAGCAGCTTCCGGGACAGGGGGATCAACGAGCAGTACTTC.

This rearrangement joins TRBV12-3 or TRBV12-4 to TRBJ2-1; 7 bases are a match to TRBD1. There are 15 residues in the CDR3. V shed 4 bases, J shed 6 bases, and the junction held 9 bases outside the gene matches. This CDR3 is CASSYRQGDLNEQFF. DNA of the CDR3: TGTGCCAGCAGTTACCGACAGGGAGATCTCAATGAGCAGTTCTTC.

This chain joins TRBV18 and TRBJ2-5; a weak D match, TRBD2 (5 bases). Trimming shortened V by 1 base and J by 5 bases, and 14 bases separated the two germline ends. Germline CDR1 is KGHSH and CDR2 is LQKENI. The length of the CDR3 is 15 residues. CDR3 bases: TGTGCCAGCTCACCACGGGAGAAGGGTAGGGAGACCCAGTACTTC. Its protein is CASSPREKGRETQYF.

V and J are TRBV7-6 and TRBJ2-3; possible D gene TRBD2, 6 bases. The CDR3 sequence is 16 residues long. Trimming took 6 bases from V and 3 from J, leaving 19 bases between them. CDR1 SGHVS and CDR2 FNYEAQ come from the germline V gene. DNA for the CDR3: TGTGCCAGCAGACTCAACGATAAGGGGAGGACAGATACGCAGTATTTT. Encoded protein: CASRLNDKGRTDTQYF.

The CDR3 nucleotides are TGTGCCAGCAGTTTACGTACCGGGACAGGGGTTATATATGGCTACACCTTC. Protein product: CASSLRTGTGVIYGYTF. V usage is TRBV28 and J usage is TRBJ1-2, with TRBD1 matching over 10 bases. The V and J ends lost 2 bases and 5 bases, in that order; junction bases with no gene match: 11. The V gene's germline CDR1 is MDHEN and CDR2 SYDVKM. This CDR3 has 17 residues.

This sequence joins TRBV7-8 and TRBJ1-2; D is perhaps TRBD1 (6 bases). The germline V gene encodes CDR1 SGHVS and CDR2 FQNEAQ. V lost 2 bases, J lost 0 bases, and 7 bases lay in between. CDR3 length equals 14 residues. CDR3 coding DNA: TGTGCCAGCAGCTTACGGACAGCTAACTATGGCTACACCTTC. Amino acid sequence: CASSLRTANYGYTF.

The CDR3 is CASSETSGGAGDTQYF. The CDR3 bases are TGTGCCAGCAGCGAGACTAGCGGGGGGGCAGGGGATACGCAGTATTTT. The chain couples TRBV7-6 to TRBJ2-3, with TRBD2 identical over 14 bases. Per the germline V gene, CDR1 is SGHVS and CDR2 is FNYEAQ. The V gene end was trimmed by 5 bases and the J gene end by 6 bases; junction bases not matched to a gene: 7. CDR3 length: 16 residues.

This chain links TRBV7-8 with TRBJ1-5, with D uncertain. Germline CDR1 is SGHVS and CDR2 is FQNEAQ. V was cut by 3 bases and J by 1 base, with 7 bases left in between. The CDR3 contains 14 residues. The CDR3 bases are TGTGCCAGCAGCTTGCAACAGAGCAATCAGCCCCAGCATTTT. It specifies CASSLQQSNQPQHF.

The rearrangement joins TRBV7-2 to TRBJ2-6, with TRBD2 matching 9 bases. The DNA end is a closer match to TRBJ2-7, so the J assignment may be wrong. Germline V gives CDR1 SGHTA, CDR2 FQGNSA. The CDR3 has 14 amino acids. CDR3 loop: CASSSTSGSYEQYF. The CDR3 coding sequence is TGTGCCAGCAGCTCGACTAGCGGCTCCTACGAGCAGTACTTC.

This clonotype was seen more than once but under ten times. This may arise from a read error, as a much more abundant clone is one base away. The V gene is TRBV10-1, the J gene TRBJ2-5; D is perhaps TRBD2 (5 bases). Per germline, CDR1 WNHNN and CDR2 SYGVQD (reference sequence). Trimming removed 6 bases from V and 11 bases from J, with 19 bases in between. The CDR3 runs to 13 residues. The CDR3 DNA is TGCGCCAGCAGCAACGGACTCAACAATGAGCAGTACTTC. It yields the protein CASSNGLNNEQYF.

This clonotype rates as medium-sized. This chain links TRBV7-8 with TRBJ2-2, with 9 bases that match TRBD2. Germline CDR1 reads SGHVS; CDR2 reads FQNEAQ. J was trimmed by 6 bases and V by 2 bases; bases with no gene match: 4. CDR3 size: 15 residues. The CDR3 protein is CASSLWRGGSGELFF. CDR3 coding DNA: TGTGCCAGCAGCTTATGGCGGGGGGGCTCCGGGGAGCTGTTTTTT.

The gene calls are TRBV5-6 and TRBJ2-3, with 7 bases aligning to TRBD2. The better agreement between TRBJ2-7 and the DNA end casts doubt on the J call. Germline CDR1 is SGHDT and CDR2 is YYEEEE. This CDR3 region has 16 residues. CDR3 in DNA: TGTGCCAGCAGCTCCCCAGGCGGGGGAAGCTCCTACGAGCAGTACTTC. This encodes CASSSPGGGSSYEQYF.

This clonotype is medium-sized by share. The CDR3 region is CASSAQTNAETQYF. The CDR3 nucleotides read TGTGCCAGCAGCGCCCAAACGAATGCGGAGACCCAGTACTTC. The chain recombines TRBV7-9 with TRBJ2-5; D unclear. The CDR3 has 14 residues. CDR1 and CDR2 (germline): SEHNR, FQNEAQ (reference sequence). Deletions cut 5 bases from V and 5 bases from J, with 15 bases between.

V gene TRBV7-8 combines with J gene TRBJ1-1; 7 nucleotides match TRBD1. The CDR3 runs 18 residues. CDR1 is SGHVS, CDR2 FQNEAQ, per germline. V shed 3 bases, J shed 1 base, and the junction held 14 bases outside the gene matches. DNA for the CDR3: TGTGCCAGCAGCTTCTTATTACAGGGGCGACACGGGAACACTGAAGCTTTCTTT. Translation: CASSFLLQGRHGNTEAFF.

The rearrangement uses TRBV7-6 and TRBJ2-5, with a tentative D call TRBD1 (7 bases). The J call may be faulty, since TRBJ2-1 better matches the DNA end. CDR3 length: 16 amino acids. CDR1 and CDR2 from the germline V gene are SGHVS and FNYEAQ. The CDR3 sequence: CASSLAQGGEYNEQFF. As DNA, the CDR3 is TGTGCCAGCAGCTTAGCGCAGGGGGGTGAATACAATGAGCAGTTCTTC.

Comment on this clonotype: Given the absence of the conserved phenylalanine or tryptophan at the CDR3 end, a read error is likely. The DNA is left out, because the CDR3 cannot be placed on it with certainty; the CDR3 is given as TCRdb lists it. J is TRBJ2-6 and V is TRBV24-1; the D call TRBD2 from the table was never checked on the DNA. Germline lookup yields CDR1 KGHDR and CDR2 SFDVKD. Counting both end residues, the CDR3 totals 19 amino acids. The CDR3 reads CATSEGLAGGWANVLTFGA.

This clonotype was found a few times. The chain couples TRBV12-5 to TRBJ2-1, with D possibly TRBD2 on 6 matching bases. Germline CDR1 and CDR2: LGHNT and FRNRAP. The V end lost 4 bases, the J end lost 0 bases, and 19 bases lay between the germline ends. The CDR3 extends over 18 amino acids. The DNA of the CDR3 is TGTGCTAGTGGTTCCGCCTTAGCGGACCGGGTCTCCTACAATGAGCAGTTCTTC. Translated: CASGSALADRVSYNEQFF.

The chain recombines TRBV18 with TRBJ1-5; D call uncertain. The V gene's germline CDR1 is KGHSH and CDR2 LQKENI. V lost 3 bases, J lost 0 bases, and 9 bases lay in between. This CDR3 region has 15 residues. The CDR3 DNA sequence: TGTGCCAGCTCACCTGCCGGGAATAGCAATCAGCCCCAGCATTTT. Translation: CASSPAGNSNQPQHF.

The V gene is TRBV12-3 or TRBV12-4, the J gene TRBJ2-3; TRBD2 aligns across 9 bases. The closer fit of TRBJ2-1 to the DNA end suggests the J call may be wrong. The CDR3 covers 15 residues. The CDR3 DNA is TGTGCCAGCAGACGGGCGGGGGGGGCATACAATGAGCAGTTCTTC. Translating it yields CASRRAGGAYNEQFF.

This clonotype is judged medium-sized. The chain uses TRBV7-6 and TRBJ1-1; weak D call: TRBD1 (6 bases). The CDR3 runs to 16 residues. Germline V CDR1 and CDR2: SGHVS, FNYEAQ. The V gene lost 5 bases and the J gene lost 4 bases, with 20 bases spanning the gap. CDR3 bases: TGTGCCAGCAGCCGGTCTCAAGGGGCAGGGGCCACTGAAGCTTTCTTT. Protein sequence: CASSRSQGAGATEAFF.

The sample holds one count of this clonotype. The J gene is TRBJ2-3, the V gene TRBV12-3 or TRBV12-4; TRBD2 aligns across 7 bases. The last part of the DNA fits TRBJ2-7 better; the J call may be wrong. The CDR3 contains 13 residues. As DNA, the CDR3 is TGTGCCAGCAGTAAGAATAGCGGGCACGAGCAGTACTTC. This translates into CASSKNSGHEQYF.

In regard to this clonotype: No conserved phenylalanine or tryptophan is present at the end of the CDR3, so a read error is the likely explanation. The limits of the CDR3 on the DNA are not certain, so only TCRdb's listed CDR3 is given. This chain connects TRBV6-4 to TRBJ2-6; the table's D call of TRBD1 was not tested on the DNA. The CDR3 has 18 amino acids, counting both end residues. Germline assignment: CDR1 MRHNA and CDR2 SNTAGT. The CDR3 sequence: CASAKQGGSAKNIQYFGA.

V is TRBV7-2 and J is TRBJ2-5; D is undetermined. The end of the DNA aligns better with TRBJ2-7, so the J call may be wrong. This CDR3 is built from 13 residues. Germline assignment: CDR1 SGHTA and CDR2 FQGNSA. In nucleotides, the CDR3 is TGTGCCAGCAGCTTAGGGGTGACCTACGAGCAGTACTTC. Its translation: CASSLGVTYEQYF.

The V gene is TRBV6-6, the J gene TRBJ2-7; D is undetermined. The end of the DNA is better explained by TRBJ2-1, so the J call may be wrong. The V gene's germline CDR1 is MNHNY and CDR2 SVGAGI (reference sequence). The CDR3 runs to 16 residues. Here the CDR3 DNA reads TGTGCCAGCACCCCAACCGCCTCGAGCTCCTACAATGAGCAGTTCTTC. Protein: CASTPTASSSYNEQFF.

This sequence joins TRBV5-6 and TRBJ2-1, with 8 bases that match TRBD1. The CDR3 runs to 16 residues. The ends lost 0 bases at V and 5 bases at J; junction bases unmatched: 7. Germline lookup yields CDR1 SGHDT and CDR2 YYEEEE. The CDR3 DNA sequence: TGTGCCAGCAGCTTGGATGCCGGGACAGGTAACAATGAGCAGTTCTTC. Translating it yields CASSLDAGTGNNEQFF.

The rearrangement uses TRBV7-6 and TRBJ2-3; maybe TRBD1 (5 bases). Near its end, the DNA agrees better with TRBJ2-1, so the J call may be wrong. Germline loops: CDR1 SGHVS, CDR2 FNYEAQ. The length of the CDR3 is 13 residues. The chain's CDR3 is CASSFAGKHEQFF. The CDR3 DNA follows: TGTGCCAGCAGCTTTGCAGGGAAACATGAGCAGTTCTTC.